This is a list of T cell receptor beta chains from one sample in a study of molecular identifiers for immune sequencing clone quantification. Via MiXCR, TCRdb re-called the PCR reads, giving one row per CDR3 protein. The table lists a few hundred thousand distinct CDR3 sequences, 25% of them singletons, with around 0.78% in the top ten. The sequencing input was naive CD8+ T cells from blood, with Jurkat cell RNA spiked in. The receptors were gathered from a human donor in good health. Some libraries in this study had Jurkat cell RNA spiked in. Both conserved end residues are part of each CDR3. A D gene is named only where the DNA matches it firmly. Size is stated for part of the rows, as once, few or many counts, or as a class when the clone is expanded.

v_gene	abundance	j_gene	d_gene	CDR3aa	CDR3nt
TRBV28	few	TRBJ2-1	-	CAHTGVSSYNEQFF	TGTGCCCATACCGGTGTAAGCTCCTACAATGAGCAGTTCTTC
TRBV27	many	TRBJ2-7	-	CASSTGTAGYEQYF	TGTGCCAGCAGTACCGGGACTGCGGGCTACGAGCAGTACTTC
TRBV7-6	-	TRBJ2-1	-	CASSLIVGQYNEQFF	TGTGCCAGCAGCTTAATCGTAGGACAGTACAATGAGCAGTTCTTC
TRBV7-8	-	TRBJ1-4	-	CASSLELARTTNEKLFF	TGTGCCAGCAGCTTAGAATTGGCCCGGACAACTAATGAAAAACTGTTTTTT
TRBV11-2	few	TRBJ1-5	-	CASSLEQSVTQPQHF	TGTGCCAGCAGCTTAGAACAGTCGGTGACTCAGCCCCAGCATTTT
TRBV20-1	many	TRBJ2-2	-	CSARGEGLNTGELFF	TGCAGTGCTAGAGGTGAAGGATTGAACACCGGGGAGCTGTTTTTT
TRBV12-5	-	TRBJ2-1	-	CASGLPGSYNEQFF	TGTGCTAGTGGTTTGCCAGGATCCTACAATGAGCAGTTCTTC
TRBV28	-	TRBJ2-2	TRBD2	CASSFPLAGEANTGELFF	TGTGCCAGCAGTTTCCCACTAGCGGGAGAGGCGAACACCGGGGAGCTGTTTTTT
TRBV6-2/TRBV6-3	-	TRBJ1-2	-	CACSYSQGSSGYTF	TGTGCCTGCAGTTACTCCCAGGGATCCAGTGGCTACACCTTC
TRBV4-3	-	TRBJ1-3	-	CASNEGVSGNTIYF	TGCGCCAGCAACGAGGGTGTCTCTGGAAACACCATATATTTT
TRBV7-9	many	TRBJ2-7	TRBD2	CASSPTSYGEQYF	TGTGCCAGCAGCCCGACTAGCTATGGCGAGCAGTACTTC
TRBV21-1	-	TRBJ2-7	-	CASSKAGTSGSLGEQYF	TGTGCCAGCAGCAAAGCGGGGACTAGCGGGAGCTTGGGGGAGCAGTACTTC
TRBV3-1	-	TRBJ2-2	-	CASRVCGLVTGELFF	TGTGCCAGCAGGGTATGCGGGCTGGTCACCGGGGAGCTGTTTTTT
TRBV14	-	TRBJ1-4	-	CASSQAGQPSEKLFF	TGTGCCAGCAGCCAAGCTGGCCAGCCGTCCGAAAAACTGTTTTTT